These 24 T cell receptor beta chains were sequenced from one sample in a study of blood T cell repertoires in COVID-19. Generated by immunoSEQ multiplex PCR, the TCRdb table keeps only in-frame clones and is missing some. The sample consists of approximately 46,000 clones, roughly 85% of them appearing once. Sample: peripheral blood. The receptors come from a woman in her 70s in a cohort sampled during active COVID-19.

This chain uses TRBV5-6 with TRBJ1-4, with D possibly matching TRBD1 (5 bases). The V end lost 4 bases, the J end lost 2 bases, and 15 bases lay between the germline ends. The germline V gene has CDR1 SGHDT and CDR2 YYEEEE. CDR3 length: 16 residues. The CDR3 DNA is TGTGCCAGCAGCGCCACTGTCGGGGGGACTAATGAAAAACTGTTTTTT. Translated: CASSATVGGTNEKLFF.

The CDR3 here is CASRRGGSAKNIQYF. The CDR3 DNA sequence: TGTGCCAGCAGGAGGGGGGGCTCAGCCAAAAACATTCAGTACTTC. The chain employs TRBV7-9 and TRBJ2-4, with a tentative D call TRBD2 (7 bases). V was clipped by 6 bases and J by 0 bases, with 12 bases between them. The CDR3 consists of 15 residues. Per germline, CDR1 SEHNR and CDR2 FQNEAQ (reference sequence).

The chain employs TRBV7-2 and TRBJ1-4; a possible D gene is TRBD1 (5 bases). Germline CDR1 is SGHTA and CDR2 is FQGNSA. The V gene lost 5 bases and the J gene lost 0 bases, with 10 bases spanning the gap. The CDR3 spans 15 residues. Written as DNA, the CDR3 is TGTGCCAGCAGCACCTTGACAGCAACTAATGAAAAACTGTTTTTT. Residues: CASSTLTATNEKLFF.

The chain is built from TRBV12-3 or TRBV12-4 and TRBJ1-5, with a tentative D call TRBD1 (5 bases). There are 13 residues in the CDR3. Trimming removed 5 bases from V and 6 bases from J, with 11 bases in between. Here the CDR3 DNA reads TGTGCCAGCAGTCGGGACTTTCGTCAGCCCCAGCATTTT. Protein: CASSRDFRQPQHF.

The chain carries TRBV20-1 and TRBJ2-7, with 9 bases lining up with TRBD2. Germline values: CDR1 DFQATT, CDR2 SNEGSKA (reference sequence). The trim removed 3 bases at V and 4 bases at J, leaving 16 bases unmatched. The CDR3 is made up of 17 amino acids. CDR3 bases: TGCAGTGCTAGTTTCGGACTAGCGACTACCGAAGGGTACGAGCAGTACTTC. As protein: CSASFGLATTEGYEQYF.

V is TRBV27 and J is TRBJ2-1; the match to TRBD1 covers 8 bases. V shed 6 bases, J shed 3 bases, and the junction held 1 base outside the gene matches. The CDR3 sequence is 13 residues long. Germline V gene sequence: CDR1 MNHEY, CDR2 SMNVEV (reference sequence). The CDR3 bases are TGTGCCAGCAGGGACAGGGTCTACAATGAGCAGTTCTTC. Residues: CASRDRVYNEQFF.

V gene TRBV19 combines with J gene TRBJ1-5, with D hard to call. The V end lost 3 bases, the J end lost 12 bases, and 12 bases lay between the germline ends. This CDR3 region has 12 residues. Germline CDR1 reads LNHDA; CDR2 reads SQIVND (reference sequence). The CDR3 DNA reads as TGTGCCAGTAGTATGATGGGCAGGATCCAGCATTTT. This encodes CASSMMGRIQHF. Full variable domain (missing parts from reference TRBV19 and TRBJ1-5): DGGITQSPKYLFRKEGQNVTLSCEQNLNHDAMYWYRQDPGQGLRLIYYSQIVNDFQKGDIAEGYSVSREKKESFPLTVTSAQKNPTAFYLCASSMMGRIQHFGDGTRLSIL.

This chain connects TRBV5-4 to TRBJ2-3, with D possibly TRBD1 on 5 matching bases. CDR3 size: 13 residues. V was shortened by 0 bases and J by 5 bases, with 7 bases between the two germline ends. Germline V gene data show CDR1 as SGHNT and CDR2 as YYREEE (reference sequence). The CDR3 coding sequence is TGTGCCAGCAGCTTGGTCGACAGAGATACGCAGTATTTT. Its translation: CASSLVDRDTQYF. Full variable domain (remainder filled in from reference TRBV5-4 and TRBJ2-3): ETGVTQSPTHLIKTRGQQVTLRCSSQSGHNTVSWYQQALGQGPQFIFQYYREEENGRGNFPPRFSGLQFPNYSSELNVNALELDDSALYLCASSLVDRDTQYFGPGTRLTVL.

V is TRBV30 and J is TRBJ2-7, with a possible D match to TRBD1 (6 bases). CDR1 is GTSNPN and CDR2 is SVGIG in the germline V gene (reference sequence). The CDR3 loop spans 14 amino acids. V lost 4 bases to trimming and J lost 2 bases, with 15 bases between them. This chain's CDR3 is CAWNPGAIPYEQYF. The DNA for the CDR3 is TGTGCCTGGAATCCAGGGGCAATTCCCTACGAGCAGTACTTC.

The chain recombines TRBV7-9 with TRBJ2-7, with TRBD2 as a possible D gene (6 bases). CDR1 is SEHNR, CDR2 FQNEAQ, per germline (reference sequence). Trimming left V 7 bases short and J 1 base short, with 14 bases between. This CDR3 is built from 14 residues. CDR3 region: CASTLGGGSYEQYF. Here the CDR3 DNA reads TGTGCCAGCACCCTCGGGGGTGGATCCTACGAGCAGTACTTC.

This clone was recorded once. The rearrangement joins TRBV3-1 (or the pseudogene TRBV3-2) to TRBJ2-3; possible D gene TRBD1, 6 bases. V lost 1 base and J lost 3, with 17 bases in between. Germline V gene lookup returns CDR1 LGHDT and CDR2 YNNKEL (reference sequence). The CDR3 totals 17 residues. CDR3 in amino acids: CASSQVRAAGETDTQYF. For the CDR3, the DNA is TGTGCCAGCAGCCAAGTTAGGGCGGCAGGGGAAACAGATACGCAGTATTTT.

V gene TRBV7-6 combines with J gene TRBJ1-4; 7 bases align to TRBD1. V was clipped by 2 bases and J by 5 bases; unmatched bases: 5. CDR1 is SGHVS and CDR2 is FNYEAQ in the germline V gene. This CDR3 has 15 amino acids. Here the CDR3 reads CASSLYRGPNEKLFF. The CDR3 DNA reads as TGTGCCAGCAGCTTATACAGGGGCCCCAATGAAAAACTGTTTTTT.

This chain uses TRBV5-4 with TRBJ2-3; 8 bases align to TRBD2. The CDR3 extends over 16 amino acids. V trimming: 0 bases; J trimming: 4 bases; junction bases outside the gene matches: 7. The germline gives CDR1 SGHNT, CDR2 YYREEE (reference sequence). The CDR3 DNA sequence: TGTGCCAGCAGCTTGGCCCCGGGAGGGGTCTCAGATACGCAGTATTTT. Residues: CASSLAPGGVSDTQYF.

The CDR3 nucleotides are TGTGCCAGCTCACCGGGAGTTCCGAGCAATCAGCCCCAGCATTTT. This sequence encodes CASSPGVPSNQPQHF. The J gene is TRBJ1-5, the V gene TRBV18; D is unclear. Per germline, CDR1 KGHSH and CDR2 LQKENI. The CDR3 covers 15 residues. The V gene lost 3 bases and the J gene lost 1 base, with 10 bases spanning the gap. The whole variable domain, filled in from reference TRBV18 and TRBJ1-5, reads NAGVMQNPRHLVRRRGQEARLRCSPMKGHSHVYWYRQLPEEGLKFMVYLQKENIIDESGMPKERFSAEFPKEGPSILRIQQVVRGDSAAYFCASSPGVPSNQPQHFGDGTRLSIL.

The V and J genes are TRBV7-8 and TRBJ1-2, with D possibly being TRBD1 (6 bases). From germline, CDR1 is SGHVS and CDR2 FQNEAQ. V was trimmed by 1 base and J by 8 bases, leaving 11 bases between them. This CDR3 region has 13 residues. The CDR3 here is CASSLVRGNGYTF. The CDR3 DNA reads TGTGCCAGCAGCTTAGTCAGGGGAAACGGCTACACCTTC.

The chain combines TRBV27 with TRBJ2-7; 8 nucleotides line up with TRBD2. CDR1 MNHEY and CDR2 SMNVEV come from the germline V gene (reference sequence). This CDR3 contains 20 residues. With 2 bases clipped from V and 4 bases from J, the junction kept 22 bases outside the gene matches. CDR3 sequence: CASSLESAPRPGRAVYEQYF. The CDR3, as DNA: TGTGCCAGCAGTTTAGAGTCAGCCCCGCGACCCGGGAGGGCCGTTTACGAGCAGTACTTC.

There are a few counts of this clone. The chain carries TRBV28 and TRBJ2-7; 9 bases match TRBD2. V was pared by 6 bases and J by 4 bases, with 13 bases of the junction left unmatched. Germline assignment: CDR1 MDHEN and CDR2 SYDVKM. This CDR3 has 16 amino acids. The CDR3 coding sequence is TGTGCCAGCAGACCCAATTTAGGGACTAGCAGGTACGAGCAGTACTTC. Translating it yields CASRPNLGTSRYEQYF.

V gene TRBV24-1 combines with J gene TRBJ2-7; D unclear. The CDR3 totals 14 residues. Per the germline V gene, CDR1 is KGHDR and CDR2 is SFDVKD. V lost 4 bases to trimming and J lost 0 bases, with 9 bases between them. CDR3: CATSETGTSYEQYF. The CDR3 region has the DNA TGTGCCACCAGTGAGACGGGTACCTCCTACGAGCAGTACTTC.

The CDR3 protein is CATSLSTSGHNEQFF. The DNA for the CDR3 is TGTGCCACCAGTTTATCGACTAGCGGACACAATGAGCAGTTCTTC. The chain is built from TRBV24-1 and TRBJ2-1; TRBD2 matches at 9 bases. The germline CDR1 and CDR2 sequences are KGHDR and SFDVKD. The CDR3 totals 15 residues. V dropped 6 bases and J dropped 5; count of bases not matched to a gene: 7.

This chain joins TRBV11-3 and TRBJ2-1, with no clear D. Trimming removed 1 base from V and 6 bases from J, with 13 bases in between. Per the germline V gene, CDR1 is SGHNT and CDR2 is YENEEA. The CDR3 spans 15 residues. The CDR3 bases are TGTGCCAGCAGCTTAGTGCCAGGCTTGACCAATGAGCAGTTCTTC. Its protein is CASSLVPGLTNEQFF.

This chain links TRBV4-3 with TRBJ1-1; D may be TRBD1 (6 bases). CDR3 length: 16 residues. The V gene lost 1 base and the J gene lost 0 bases, with 12 bases spanning the gap. Germline V lookup: CDR1 LGHNA, CDR2 YSLEER. CDR3 nucleotide sequence: TGCGCCAGCAGCCAAGGGGCACAGGGAATGAACACTGAAGCTTTCTTT. Its protein is CASSQGAQGMNTEAFF.

The chain recombines TRBV6-5 with TRBJ1-2; D remains ambiguous. Between the trimmed V and J ends, which lost 0 bases and 2 bases, there was a span of 10 bases. Germline V CDR1 and CDR2: MNHEY, SVGAGI. The CDR3 length is 15 residues. The CDR3 is CASSYSVQENYGYTF. In DNA form, the CDR3 reads TGTGCCAGCAGTTACTCGGTTCAGGAAAACTATGGCTACACCTTC.

The chain joins TRBV3-1 (or the pseudogene TRBV3-2) to TRBJ1-1, with TRBD1 matching 8 bases. The CDR3 sequence is 11 residues long. After removal of 5 bases from V and 11 bases from J, the junction contained 4 bases not matched to a gene. CDR1 and CDR2 from the germline V gene are LGHDT and YNNKEL (reference sequence). CDR3 loop: CASSSRTGAFF. In DNA, the CDR3 is TGTGCCAGCAGCTCAAGGACAGGGGCTTTCTTT.

This clone was seen just once. The chain couples TRBV11-2 to TRBJ1-6; D ambiguous. Germline CDR1 reads SGHAT; CDR2 reads FQNNGV. Between the trimmed V and J ends, which lost 5 bases and 4 bases, there was a span of 9 bases. The CDR3 runs to 14 residues. CDR3 bases: TGTGCCAGCAGCCACCGCTATTATAATTCACCCCTCCACTTT. Translated: CASSHRYYNSPLHF.